This TCR beta chain was recovered during a study of T-cell reconstitution after alpha-beta-depleted transplantation in children. This sample's TCRbeta library carried unique molecular identifier barcodes. TCRdb ran MiXCR on the PCR reads and lists one entry per CDR3 protein. The repertoire holds approximately 400,000 distinct CDR3 sequences, with 11% as singletons. CDR1 WNHNN and CDR2 SYGVQD come from the germline V gene (reference sequence). V gave up 3 bases and J gave up 2 bases, with 13 bases separating them. The length of the CDR3 is 16 residues. The clonotype was recovered from a human donor who donated a stem cell graft to a child with acute myeloid leukemia. The specimen was PBMCs from the stem cell graft donor, collected from the stem cell graft. The chain joins TRBV10-1 to TRBJ2-2; no definite D call. CDR3 in amino acids: CASSEMAAFNTGELFF. Here the CDR3 DNA reads TGCGCCAGCAGTGAAATGGCAGCCTTTAACACCGGGGAGCTGTTTTTT.